This T cell receptor beta chain appears in the sequencing data of a study of blood T cell repertoires in COVID-19. Study-level background: Researchers got acute and convalescent COVID-19 samples from the United States, Italy and Spain. The analysed material was cDNA or gDNA that came from T cells, B-cell-depleted T cells, or PBMCs.

Original processing methods: Amplification from reference gene primers served as the basis for estimated nucleated cell counts. Sequencing used immunoSEQ multiplex PCR; TCRdb keeps in-frame clones, though not all of them. V and J calls and clone size follow that table, whereas D and trimming were derived from the DNA. The sample shows approximately 150,000 clones, roughly 90% of them seen only once. In germline, CDR1 is SGHVS, CDR2 FQNEAQ. The CDR3 sequence is 18 residues long. V was pared by 4 bases and J by 0 bases, with 7 bases of the junction left unmatched. The sample comprised peripheral blood. The chain recombines TRBV7-8 with TRBJ2-6; 9 nucleotides agree with TRBD1. The source is a woman aged 60-75 years who had recovered from COVID-19. CDR3 in amino acids: CASSSRDRVFSGANVLTF. As DNA, the CDR3 is TGTGCCAGCAGCTCCCGGGACAGGGTGTTCTCTGGGGCCAACGTCCTGACTTTC.